This T cell receptor (beta chain) is from a study of shared T cell receptors in the human thymus. Measured with immunoSEQ multiplex PCR; TCRdb has only the in-frame clones, and not every one. The sample records 500,000 to 750,000 clones, 88% being singletons. In germline, CDR1 is LGHNA, CDR2 YSLEER. V lost 3 bases and J lost 3, with 18 bases in between. There are 16 residues in the CDR3. This same sample was also taken into another study, of human thymus T cells. That work states: Corrective heart surgery yielded resections, and these provided the thymus tissue. Biased V and J segment usage appeared in thymus and peripheral blood.

The TCR sequence derives from a boy less than two years old with a congenital heart defect. The specimen was thymocytes. V is TRBV4-3 and J is TRBJ2-7; maybe TRBD2 (6 bases). CDR3 sequence: CASSHVIAVKLYEQYF. In DNA form, the CDR3 reads TGCGCCAGCAGCCATGTTATAGCGGTCAAACTCTACGAGCAGTACTTC.